The 13 T cell receptor beta chains below come from one sample, sequenced in a study of glioma-infiltrating T cells after dendritic cell vaccination. Sequencing used immunoSEQ multiplex PCR; TCRdb keeps in-frame clones, though not all of them. The sample holds approximately 60,000 clones, around nine tenths seen once. Time point described: after dendritic cell vaccination, including at tumor progression/relapse. The sequencing here drew on blood, taken after dendritic cell vaccination. All receptors come from a human donor with glioblastoma.

The chain carries TRBV6-4 and TRBJ2-3; D remains unclear. The CDR3 is 15 amino acids. V shed 0 bases and J shed 2 bases, with 9 bases lying between them. From germline, CDR1 is MRHNA and CDR2 SNTAGT. The CDR3 protein is CASSDSFADTDTQYF. CDR3 DNA: TGTGCCAGCAGTGACTCTTTTGCGGACACAGATACGCAGTATTTT.

CDR3 residues: CASSGIGGTDTQYF. The CDR3 nucleotides are TGTGCCAGCAGTGGAATAGGGGGCACAGATACGCAGTATTTT. The chain recombines TRBV6-5 with TRBJ2-3, with a possible D match to TRBD1 (5 bases). V dropped 5 bases and J dropped 1 base, with 10 bases sitting between them. Germline CDR1 is MNHEY and CDR2 is SVGAGI. The CDR3 length is 14 residues.

This clone was seen only once. The chain employs TRBV30 and TRBJ1-1; 10 positions match TRBD1. V lost 7 bases to trimming and J lost 12 bases; unmatched junction nucleotides: 8. The length of the CDR3 is 11 residues. Germline CDR1 is GTSNPN and CDR2 is SVGIG (reference sequence). The CDR3 region has the DNA TGTGCCTATGGGAGGGACAGGGGAACTTTCTTT. Amino acids: CAYGRDRGTFF.

V gene TRBV7-6 combines with J gene TRBJ2-7; 8 positions agree with TRBD2. V gave up 5 bases and J gave up 2 bases; unmatched junction bases: 8. This CDR3 has 15 residues. CDR1 and CDR2 (germline): SGHVS, FNYEAQ. This CDR3 is CASSPPPGLAYEQYF. For the CDR3, the DNA is TGTGCCAGCAGCCCTCCGCCGGGACTAGCCTACGAGCAGTACTTC.

There are a few counts of this clone. V gene TRBV14 combines with J gene TRBJ1-4, with D uncertain. The CDR3 covers 19 residues. V was pared by 4 bases and J by 2 bases, with 23 bases between. Germline CDR1 reads SGHDN; CDR2 reads FVKESK. This CDR3 is CASSRQSGVSRVTNEKLFF. DNA for the CDR3: TGTGCCAGCAGCCGACAAAGTGGGGTTTCGCGGGTCACTAATGAAAAACTGTTTTTT.

The rearrangement uses TRBV4-1 and TRBJ1-1; 8 bases map to TRBD1. The germline V gene has CDR1 MGHRA and CDR2 YSYEKL. This CDR3 is 19 amino acids long. After removal of 0 bases from V and 1 base from J, the junction contained 13 bases not matched to a gene. The CDR3 here is CASSQDAPGGYPRNTEAFF. In DNA, the CDR3 is TGCGCCAGCAGCCAAGATGCTCCAGGGGGCTATCCCCGGAACACTGAAGCTTTCTTT.

The V call is TRBV19, the J call TRBJ2-7; TRBD2 matches at 9 bases. V was clipped by 3 bases and J by 6 bases; unmatched bases: 9. The germline CDR1 and CDR2 sequences are LNHDA and SQIVND (reference sequence). The CDR3 contains 15 residues. The CDR3 nucleotides are TGTGCCAGTAGTATCTCGGCGGGAGGGCCTCTCGAGCAGTACTTC. Translating gives CASSISAGGPLEQYF. Full variable domain (rest looked up from reference TRBV19 and TRBJ2-7): DGGITQSPKYLFRKEGQNVTLSCEQNLNHDAMYWYRQDPGQGLRLIYYSQIVNDFQKGDIAEGYSVSREKKESFPLTVTSAQKNPTAFYLCASSISAGGPLEQYFGPGTRLTVT.

The count of this clone is one. An end of the junction does not agree with germline; a read error may underlie this. The chain has TRBV6-5 and TRBJ1-1; D is possibly TRBD1 (6 bases). There are 13 residues in the CDR3. Germline CDR1 MNHEY, CDR2 SVGAGI. The CDR3 here is CACRTARNTEAFF. CDR3 DNA sequence: TGTGCCTGCAGGACAGCACGGAACACTGAAGCTTTCTTT.

The chain recombines TRBV4-3 with TRBJ2-2, with D maybe TRBD1 (6 bases). Per the germline V gene, CDR1 is LGHNA and CDR2 is YSLEER. This CDR3 has 18 residues. V gave up 0 bases and J gave up 8 bases, with 22 bases separating them. In DNA form, the CDR3 reads TGCGCCAGCAGCCAAGAGGGGGCCCGATTGAGTTTGGCGGGGGAGCTGTTTTTT. This encodes CASSQEGARLSLAGELFF.

The chain has TRBV30 and TRBJ2-7; 9 bases match TRBD1. In germline, CDR1 is GTSNPN, CDR2 SVGIG (reference sequence). The V and J ends lost 2 bases and 0 bases, in that order; junction bases with no gene match: 5. The CDR3 covers 15 residues. The CDR3 bases are TGTGCCTGGAGTATGGGACAGGGTAGCTCCTACGAGCAGTACTTC. This translates into CAWSMGQGSSYEQYF. Filled out from reference TRBV30 and TRBJ2-7, the complete variable domain reads SQTIHQWPATLVQPVGSPLSLECTVEGTSNPNLYWYRQAAGRGLQLLFYSVGIGQISSEVPQNLSASRPQDRQFILSSKKLLLSDSGFYLCAWSMGQGSSYEQYFGPGTRLTVT.

This sequence joins TRBV4-2 and TRBJ2-6; the D gene is possibly TRBD2 (7 bases). The CDR3 has 15 residues. Germline values: CDR1 LGHNA, CDR2 YNFKEQ. V lost 4 bases to trimming and J lost 13 bases, with 20 bases between them. The CDR3 is CASSPETAGAWVLTF. CDR3 DNA: TGTGCCAGCAGCCCAGAGACCGCGGGGGCATGGGTCCTGACTTTC.

J is TRBJ2-1 and V is TRBV7-3; D remains unclear. Trimming shortened V by 5 bases and J by 3 bases, and 11 bases separated the two germline ends. Germline lookup yields CDR1 SGHTA and CDR2 FQGTGA. This CDR3 has 14 residues. CDR3 amino acids: CASSPSPLYNEQFF. The CDR3 DNA reads as TGTGCCAGCAGCCCAAGCCCCCTCTACAATGAGCAGTTCTTC.

A note on this clone: Other DNA variants within this sample encode the same CDR3. The CDR3, as DNA: TGCAGTGCCGCAGCGGGAGAGACCCAGTACTTC. Amino acid sequence: CSAAAGETQYF. This sequence joins TRBV20-1 and TRBJ2-5; the D gene is possibly TRBD2 (6 bases). Per the germline V gene, CDR1 is DFQATT and CDR2 is SNEGSKA (reference sequence). V was clipped by 6 bases and J by 4 bases, with 9 bases between them. The CDR3 is 11 amino acids.